These 7 T cell receptor beta chains originate from one sample sequenced in a study of T-cell memory formation after mild COVID-19. TCRdb analysed the 5' RACE reads with MiXCR anew, one entry per CDR3 protein. The data hold fewer than 95,000 distinct CDR3 sequences, with less than 15% observed a single time. What was sequenced was PBMCs or a T cell subset sorted from them (not recorded which). The receptors come from an adult woman who had mild COVID-19 (a few samples of this study predate the infection). Cell type and time point are not known.

This clonotype was detected a few times. This chain links TRBV2 with TRBJ2-3; D possibly matches TRBD1 or TRBD2 (5 bases each). With 8 bases removed from V and 3 bases from J, the gap between germline ends came to 9 bases. From germline, CDR1 is SNHLY and CDR2 FYNNEI. CDR3 length: 12 residues. The CDR3 bases are TGTGCCAGCGGCTGGGGGACAGATACGCAGTATTTT. It specifies CASGWGTDTQYF.

The chain has TRBV30 and TRBJ2-1; 7 positions agree with TRBD2. The CDR3 runs to 15 residues. Per the germline V gene, CDR1 is GTSNPN and CDR2 is SVGIG (reference sequence). Trimming removed 3 bases from V and 0 bases from J; junction bases left unmatched: 5. The CDR3 is CAWRERGGSYNEQFF. The CDR3, as DNA: TGTGCCTGGAGGGAGCGGGGAGGCTCCTACAATGAGCAGTTCTTC. Variable domain in full (rest from reference TRBV30 and TRBJ2-1): SQTIHQWPATLVQPVGSPLSLECTVEGTSNPNLYWYRQAAGRGLQLLFYSVGIGQISSEVPQNLSASRPQDRQFILSSKKLLLSDSGFYLCAWRERGGSYNEQFFGPGTRLTVL.

This clonotype has only a few counts. This CDR3 is CASSQLQGGQETQYF. In DNA, the CDR3 is TGTGCCAGCAGCCAATTACAGGGAGGGCAAGAGACCCAGTACTTC. The rearrangement joins TRBV28 to TRBJ2-5, with D perhaps matching TRBD2 (7 bases). Trimming removed 6 bases at V and 2 bases at J, with 16 bases between. CDR3 length: 15 residues. Germline V CDR1 and CDR2: MDHEN, SYDVKM.

The V and J genes are TRBV9 and TRBJ2-3, with 12 bases that match TRBD1. Germline values: CDR1 SGDLS, CDR2 YYNGEE. The ends lost 3 bases at V and 5 bases at J; junction bases unmatched: 7. The CDR3 sequence is 16 residues long. The CDR3 is CASSAPGQGARDTQYF. Written as DNA, the CDR3 is TGTGCCAGCAGCGCGCCGGGACAGGGGGCGAGAGATACGCAGTATTTT.

CDR3 nucleotides: TGCGCCAGCAGCCAAGATTTGGCCACGAACACTGAAGCTTTCTTT. It encodes CASSQDLATNTEAFF. This chain uses TRBV4-3 with TRBJ1-1; no definite D call. The length of the CDR3 is 15 residues. Looked up from germline, CDR1 is LGHNA and CDR2 is YSLEER. Trimming left V 0 bases short and J 1 base short, with 9 bases between.

V and J are TRBV29-1 and TRBJ1-1; possibly TRBD1 for D (5 bases). The CDR3 totals 11 residues. V was shortened by 4 bases and J by 8 bases, with 11 bases between the two germline ends. From germline, CDR1 is SQVTM and CDR2 ANQGSEA. The CDR3 bases are TGCAGCGTTGCCAGGGTAAAGGAAGCTTTCTTT. This gives the protein CSVARVKEAFF.

This clonotype was counted a few times. V is TRBV4-1 and J is TRBJ2-3, with D possibly TRBD2 on 5 matching bases. V was cut by 4 bases and J by 0 bases, with 23 bases left in between. Germline loops: CDR1 MGHRA, CDR2 YSYEKL. The CDR3 runs to 19 residues. CDR3 loop: CASSRPSSGQRLSTDTQYF. The CDR3 DNA sequence: TGCGCCAGCAGCCGCCCCTCGAGTGGGCAGCGGCTAAGCACAGATACGCAGTATTTT.